Below, 22 T cell receptor beta chains from the same sample are listed, as sequenced in a study of T cells after yellow fever vaccination. TCRdb processed the 5' RACE reads anew with MiXCR; each CDR3 protein has one entry. The sample carries roughly 350,000 distinct CDR3 sequences, about 4% recorded once. The material sequenced was PBMCs, taken 5 days after the yellow fever booster vaccination. These receptors were taken from a man between 18 and 29 years old who received the YFV17D yellow fever vaccine.

A few counts support this clonotype. The J gene is TRBJ1-5, the V gene TRBV7-9, with TRBD1 matching over 7 bases. Germline V lookup: CDR1 SEHNR, CDR2 FQNEAQ (reference sequence). This CDR3 comprises 15 residues. Trimming at V came to 5 bases and at J to 4 bases, leaving 8 bases not matched to a gene. The CDR3 loop is CASSPGTAYNQPQHF. Here the CDR3 DNA reads TGTGCCAGCAGCCCCGGGACAGCATATAATCAGCCCCAGCATTTT.

This clonotype was seen many times. The V call is TRBV7-9, the J call TRBJ2-7; no clear D gene. This CDR3 has 14 residues. Per germline, CDR1 SEHNR and CDR2 FQNEAQ (reference sequence). Trimming cost V 5 bases and J 0 bases, with 11 bases left between them. The chain's CDR3 is CASSPLGYSYEQYV. The CDR3 DNA follows: TGTGCCAGCAGCCCCCTGGGGTACTCCTACGAGCAGTACGTC.

Comment on this clonotype: The junction differs from germline at one of its ends, possibly a read error. The chain has TRBV20-1 and TRBJ2-1; 16 bases agree with TRBD2. The CDR3 length is 15 residues. CDR1 and CDR2 from the germline V gene are DFQATT and SNEGSKA (reference sequence). The CDR3 sequence: CSARSGGLAGGPPLF. CDR3 DNA: TGCAGTGCTAGATCAGGGGGACTAGCGGGGGGGCCCCCCCTCTTC.

This clonotype was counted many times. This chain links TRBV5-1 with TRBJ2-5; 8 bases fit TRBD1. CDR3 length: 15 residues. Germline V gene lookup returns CDR1 SGHRS and CDR2 YFSETQ. The V and J ends lost 4 bases and 2 bases, in that order; junction bases with no gene match: 7. As DNA, the CDR3 is TGCGCCAGCAGCACCCTGACAGGGGCTCAAGAGACCCAGTACTTC. It encodes CASSTLTGAQETQYF.

This clonotype was counted ten times or more. The chain has TRBV25-1 and TRBJ2-2; D possibly uses TRBD1 or TRBD2 (5 bases each). Germline values: CDR1 MGHDK, CDR2 SYGVNS. V lost 1 base and J lost 7, with 7 bases in between. The CDR3 consists of 13 residues. CDR3 residues: CASSESGGGELFF. DNA of the CDR3: TGTGCCAGCAGTGAATCTGGGGGCGGGGAGCTGTTTTTT.

V and J are TRBV10-3 and TRBJ2-3; D perhaps matches TRBD2 (6 bases). CDR3 length equals 15 residues. V shed 1 base and J shed 1 base, with 9 bases lying between them. In germline, CDR1 is ENHRY, CDR2 SYGVKD. CDR3 nucleotides: TGTGCCATCAGTGAGTGGAGGGCACGCACAGATACGCAGTATTTT. Amino acid sequence: CAISEWRARTDTQYF.

This clonotype was seen more than once but under ten times. The chain recombines TRBV6-4 with TRBJ2-1; D unclear. The germline V and J ends were trimmed by 8 bases and 5 bases, with 10 bases remaining between them. This CDR3 comprises 12 residues. Germline loops: CDR1 MRHNA, CDR2 SNTAGT. The CDR3 coding sequence is TGTGCCAGCCTTCCGAGAGACAATGAGCAGTTCTTC. This translates into CASLPRDNEQFF.

This clonotype was counted many times. The chain couples TRBV4-3 to TRBJ2-2, with a possible D match to TRBD2 (6 bases). Trimming took 0 bases from V and 5 from J, leaving 19 bases between them. The V gene's germline CDR1 is LGHNA and CDR2 YSLEER. The CDR3 is 18 amino acids. DNA for the CDR3: TGCGCCAGCAGCCAAGATGCTATTGGAGGGGCGGGGACCGGGGAGCTGTTTTTT. It yields the protein CASSQDAIGGAGTGELFF.

The rearrangement links TRBV12-3 or TRBV12-4 to TRBJ2-7; D uncertain. The length of the CDR3 is 14 residues. The V gene lost 3 bases and the J gene lost 2 bases, with 11 bases spanning the gap. For the CDR3, the DNA is TGTGCCAGCAGTTTTGGTCGAAGGGCCTACGAGCAGTACTTC. Translation gives CASSFGRRAYEQYF.

This chain joins TRBV12-3 or TRBV12-4 and TRBJ1-1; D is perhaps TRBD1 (5 bases). V shed 6 bases and J shed 1 base, with 18 bases lying between them. The CDR3 sequence is 16 residues long. The CDR3 DNA reads as TGTGCCAGCAGACCTTGGACGGGACTCAAGAACACTGAAGCTTTCTTT. Protein: CASRPWTGLKNTEAFF.

This clonotype was observed many times. The chain combines TRBV30 with TRBJ1-6, with 10 bases that match TRBD1. The CDR3 sequence is 14 residues long. Trimming at V came to 3 bases and at J to 8 bases, leaving 4 bases not matched to a gene. CDR1 GTSNPN and CDR2 SVGIG come from the germline V gene (reference sequence). In DNA, the CDR3 is TGTGCCTGGAGCCGGGACAGGGGTTATTCACCCCTCCACTTT. This codes for CAWSRDRGYSPLHF. The full variable domain, its missing parts supplied by reference TRBV30 and TRBJ1-6, is SQTIHQWPATLVQPVGSPLSLECTVEGTSNPNLYWYRQAAGRGLQLLFYSVGIGQISSEVPQNLSASRPQDRQFILSSKKLLLSDSGFYLCAWSRDRGYSPLHFGNGTRLTVT.

The rearrangement links TRBV27 to TRBJ2-5; D possibly matches TRBD1 or TRBD2 (6 bases each). This CDR3 has 15 residues. Germline V CDR1 and CDR2: MNHEY, SMNVEV (reference sequence). Deletions cut 5 bases from V and 1 base from J, with 14 bases between. CDR3 DNA: TGTGCCAGCAGTCTAGCTGGGGGGCGCCAAGAGACCCAGTACTTC. Its protein is CASSLAGGRQETQYF.

This clonotype was seen a few times. The V call is TRBV27, the J call TRBJ2-3, with D unresolved. Trimming removed 3 bases at V and 5 bases at J, with 15 bases between. The germline CDR1 and CDR2 sequences are MNHEY and SMNVEV (reference sequence). The CDR3 extends over 15 amino acids. The CDR3 region is CASSFAYLIQDTQYF. The CDR3, as DNA: TGTGCCAGCAGTTTTGCCTACCTGATTCAAGATACGCAGTATTTT.

This clonotype was detected ten times or more. The genes are TRBV7-9 and TRBJ2-3, with no clear D. V was clipped by 5 bases and J by 0 bases, with 9 bases between them. CDR1 and CDR2 (germline): SEHNR, FQNEAQ (reference sequence). CDR3 length: 14 residues. The DNA of the CDR3 is TGTGCCAGCAGCCCCTCCCTAAGCACAGATACGCAGTATTTT. This sequence encodes CASSPSLSTDTQYF.

The V gene is TRBV20-1, the J gene TRBJ2-5, with D hard to call. Germline values: CDR1 DFQATT, CDR2 SNEGSKA (reference sequence). The CDR3 has 10 amino acids. CDR3 residues: CSVLRETQYF. For the CDR3, the DNA is TGCAGCGTCCTTAGAGAGACCCAGTACTTC.

This clonotype was recorded many times. V usage is TRBV19 and J usage is TRBJ2-3; no firm D call. CDR1 is LNHDA, CDR2 SQIVND, per germline (reference sequence). CDR3 length: 15 residues. Trimming took 2 bases from V and 1 from J, leaving 10 bases between them. The CDR3: CASSITELGTDTQYF. Here the CDR3 DNA reads TGTGCCAGTAGTATAACCGAACTGGGCACAGATACGCAGTATTTT. Full variable domain (missing parts from reference TRBV19 and TRBJ2-3): DGGITQSPKYLFRKEGQNVTLSCEQNLNHDAMYWYRQDPGQGLRLIYYSQIVNDFQKGDIAEGYSVSREKKESFPLTVTSAQKNPTAFYLCASSITELGTDTQYFGPGTRLTVL.

The CDR3 reads CASGGLGGHNEQFF. Written as DNA, the CDR3 is TGTGCCAGCGGAGGGTTAGGGGGACACAATGAGCAGTTCTTC. V gene TRBV7-9 combines with J gene TRBJ2-1; D may be TRBD1 or TRBD2 (6 bases each). Per the germline V gene, CDR1 is SEHNR and CDR2 is FQNEAQ (reference sequence). V gave up 8 bases and J gave up 5 bases, with 16 bases separating them. The CDR3 covers 14 residues. Full variable domain (rest looked up from reference TRBV7-9 and TRBJ2-1): DTGVSQNPRHKITKRGQNVTFRCDPISEHNRLYWYRQTLGQGPEFLTYFQNEAQLEKSRLLSDRFSAERPKGSFSTLEIQRTEQGDSAMYLCASGGLGGHNEQFFGPGTRLTVL.

V gene TRBV28 combines with J gene TRBJ1-6, with TRBD1 identical over 11 bases. Germline CDR1 reads MDHEN; CDR2 reads SYDVKM. The J segment lost 8 bases and the V segment lost 7 bases, leaving 10 bases of the junction unmatched. This CDR3 region has 16 residues. CDR3 bases: TGTGCCAGCACCTCCCCGGGACAGGGGGTTCATTCACCCCTCCACTTT. Encoded protein: CASTSPGQGVHSPLHF.

J is TRBJ1-1 and V is TRBV5-1; unclear D gene. Trimming shortened V by 0 bases and J by 0 bases, and 6 bases separated the two germline ends. This CDR3 is built from 14 residues. In germline, CDR1 is SGHRS, CDR2 YFSETQ. The CDR3 here is CASSLDVMNTEAFF. The CDR3 coding sequence is TGCGCCAGCAGCTTGGATGTGATGAACACTGAAGCTTTCTTT.

The sample holds a few counts of this clonotype. J is TRBJ2-5 and V is TRBV7-8; 8 bases are a match to TRBD1. Trimming cost V 5 bases and J 4 bases; bases outside gene matches: 6. The CDR3 is 14 residues long. Germline V gene lookup returns CDR1 SGHVS and CDR2 FQNEAQ. The CDR3 DNA reads TGTGCCAGCAGCAGGGACAGGAGGGGAGAGACCCAGTACTTC. It specifies CASSRDRRGETQYF.

This clonotype was seen a handful of times. This chain connects TRBV5-5 to TRBJ2-3, with a tentative D call TRBD2 (5 bases). Trimming stripped 2 bases from V and 0 bases from J, with 19 bases between. Germline CDR1 SGHKS, CDR2 YYEKEE (reference sequence). This CDR3 has 18 residues. CDR3 in DNA: TGTGCCAGCAGCTTTATCGCGGGCGGACTGGGGAGCACAGATACGCAGTATTTT. Residues: CASSFIAGGLGSTDTQYF.

This clonotype was counted between two and nine times. The chain couples TRBV3-1 to TRBJ1-6; D gene unclear. The germline V gene has CDR1 LGHDT and CDR2 YNNKEL (reference sequence). The V and J ends lost 1 base and 11 bases respectively, with 12 bases between them. The CDR3 covers 14 residues. CDR3 protein: CASSQVSEKAPLHF. The CDR3, as DNA: TGTGCCAGCAGCCAAGTTTCGGAAAAGGCACCCCTCCACTTT. The full variable domain, its missing parts supplied by reference TRBV3-1 and TRBJ1-6, is DTAVSQTPKYLVTQMGNDKSIKCEQNLGHDTMYWYKQDSKKFLKIMFSYNNKELIINETVPNRFSPKSPDKAHLNLHINSLELGDSAVYFCASSQVSEKAPLHFGNGTRLTVT.